This T cell receptor beta chain was sequenced for a study of blood T cell repertoires in COVID-19. In the study overall: Sites in the United States, Italy and Spain provided acute and convalescent COVID-19 samples. T cells, B-cell-depleted T cells, or PBMCs supplied cDNA or gDNA.

Only a few counts were recorded for this clone. Methods used by the authors: Reference gene primer amplification gave nucleated cell count estimates. The table came from immunoSEQ multiplex PCR; TCRdb's copy has only in-frame clones and leaves some out. The V and J calls and the clone size are those of that table, but D and trimming were determined from the DNA. The profile shows 110,000 to 150,000 clones, 75% to 85% of them singletons. Per germline, CDR1 SGHVS and CDR2 FQNEAQ. V was shortened by 0 bases and J by 1 base, with 13 bases between the two germline ends. This CDR3 contains 17 residues. Source material: peripheral blood. The source is a man in his sixties with active or convalescent COVID-19. The chain recombines TRBV7-8 with TRBJ1-5; maybe TRBD1 (5 bases). As DNA, the CDR3 is TGTGCCAGCAGCTTAGCGTTCACGGGGGAGAGCAATCAGCCCCAGCATTTT. Its protein is CASSLAFTGESNQPQHF.